Listed below are T cell receptor beta chains from one sample, sequenced in a study of cytomegalovirus exposure and HLA in healthy donors. Method: immunoSEQ multiplex PCR; TCRdb's copy keeps in-frame clones and lacks some. The table records 200,000 to 250,000 clones, 70% to 85% of them present only once. Sequenced sample: PBMCs. All receptors come from a man in his fifties in good health and CMV-seronegative. Both conserved end residues are part of each CDR3. D genes are given only for firm matches. Some rows mark clone size as missing; the rest say once, few, many or name a class of expanded clone.

CDR3,DNA,size,D,J,V
CASSLQGRWSEQYF,TGTGCCAGCAGCTTACAGGGTCGTTGGTCCGAGCAGTACTTC,NA,NA,TRBJ2-7,TRBV5-8
CASSYSPGSETQYF,TGTGCCAGCAGTTACTCGCCAGGATCCGAGACCCAGTACTTC,once,NA,TRBJ2-5,TRBV6-5
CASSSQGFEQFF,TGTGCCAGCAGCTCCCAGGGATTTGAGCAGTTCTTC,NA,NA,TRBJ2-1,TRBV7-2
CASRIAGGSGTGELFF,TGTGCCAGCAGAATAGCGGGAGGGTCGGGCACCGGGGAGCTGTTTTTT,NA,TRBD2,TRBJ2-2,TRBV27
CASSLSSSGRGNEQFF,TGCGCCAGCAGCTTGTCTAGCAGCGGGAGGGGAAATGAGCAGTTCTTC,NA,TRBD2,TRBJ2-1,TRBV5-1
CASSIPGQPSGNTIYF,TGTGCCAGTAGTATCCCGGGACAGCCCTCTGGAAACACCATATATTTT,NA,TRBD1,TRBJ1-3,TRBV19
CASSFAGQFSYEQYF,TGTGCCAGCAGTTTTGCGGGACAGTTCTCCTACGAGCAGTACTTC,once,NA,TRBJ2-7,TRBV28
CASSVQGGPMNTEAFF,TGTGCCAGCAGCGTTCAGGGTGGGCCTATGAACACTGAAGCTTTCTTT,NA,NA,TRBJ1-1,TRBV9
CASSPDTGLAGHIRGNEQFF,TGTGCCAGCAGCCCCGATACGGGACTAGCGGGCCATATACGAGGGAATGAGCAGTTCTTC,NA,TRBD2,TRBJ2-1,TRBV7-3
CATAGTVTTAVYNEQFF,TGTGCCACCGCCGGGACAGTGACTACGGCGGTTTACAATGAGCAGTTCTTC,NA,TRBD1,TRBJ2-1,TRBV28
CASSRGQGRQETQYF,TGTGCCAGCAGCCGGGGACAGGGGCGACAAGAGACCCAGTACTTC,few,TRBD1,TRBJ2-5,TRBV11-2
CASSQPSGAYNEQFF,TGTGCCAGCAGCCAGCCTAGCGGAGCCTACAATGAGCAGTTCTTC,NA,TRBD2,TRBJ2-1,TRBV5-6